The 28 T cell receptor beta chains below were found in one sample sequenced in a study of blood T cell repertoires in COVID-19. Repertoires were generated with immunoSEQ multiplex PCR, while TCRdb's copy carries only in-frame clones and drops some. The data contain 330,000 or so clones, 70% to 90% of them singletons. Material for sequencing was PBMCs or T cells enriched from blood (not recorded which). These receptors originate from a man aged 35-49 years in a cohort exposed to, infected with or recovered from COVID-19 (not recorded which).

The J gene is TRBJ1-1, the V gene TRBV11-2; TRBD1 matches at 9 bases. The CDR3 is made up of 15 amino acids. V dropped 1 base and J dropped 5; count of bases not matched to a gene: 5. The germline gives CDR1 SGHAT, CDR2 FQNNGV. CDR3 DNA sequence: TGTGCCAGCAGCTTAGTAGGACAGGGGAGAACTGAAGCTTTCTTT. It is translated as CASSLVGQGRTEAFF.

V usage is TRBV6-5 and J usage is TRBJ1-2; D call uncertain. Germline V gene sequence: CDR1 MNHEY, CDR2 SVGAGI. V lost 0 bases to trimming and J lost 7 bases, with 15 bases between them. CDR3 length: 15 amino acids. CDR3: CASSYSSSRFGGYTF. The CDR3 DNA sequence: TGTGCCAGCAGTTACTCGTCATCGAGGTTCGGTGGCTACACCTTC.

The chain has TRBV12-2 and TRBJ2-7; the table's TRBD1 call for D was not verified on the DNA. TRBV12-2 is shown as a pseudogene. This CDR3 is built from 14 residues. CDR3 loop: CASLGPGQNYEQYF. The CDR3 DNA reads as TGTGCAAGTCTTGGTCCTGGACAGAACTACGAGCAGTACTTC.

CDR3 coding DNA: TGTGCCAGCAGTAAAGCCGGGACAGCCTACAATGAGCAGTTCTTC. It is translated as CASSKAGTAYNEQFF. V is TRBV28 and J is TRBJ2-1; the match to TRBD1 covers 7 bases. V was pared by 5 bases and J by 2 bases, with 6 bases of the junction left unmatched. Germline V lookup: CDR1 MDHEN, CDR2 SYDVKM. The CDR3 runs to 15 residues.

V is TRBV6-6 and J is TRBJ2-3; TRBD1 aligns across 7 bases. The ends lost 5 bases at V and 2 bases at J; junction bases unmatched: 16. The germline gives CDR1 MNHNY, CDR2 SVGAGI (reference sequence). There are 18 residues in the CDR3. The CDR3 region has the DNA TGTGCCAGCAGTCAAAACTTTTACCGGACAGGAACCACAGATACGCAGTATTTT. Translated, it gives CASSQNFYRTGTTDTQYF.

V and J are TRBV30 and TRBJ1-3; TRBD1 matches 7 bases. The CDR3 is 16 residues long. The germline gives CDR1 GTSNPN, CDR2 SVGIG (reference sequence). Trimming took 4 bases from V and 1 from J; bases not matched to a gene: 10. This chain's CDR3 is CAWKGLDRASGNTIYF. The CDR3 bases are TGTGCCTGGAAAGGTCTAGACAGGGCTTCTGGAAACACCATATATTTT.

This rearrangement joins TRBV3-1 (or the pseudogene TRBV3-2) to TRBJ1-1; D remains ambiguous. The V end was cut by 1 base, the J end by 6 bases, with 6 bases between. The CDR3 covers 12 residues. CDR1 is LGHDT, CDR2 YNNKEL, per germline (reference sequence). The DNA of the CDR3 is TGTGCCAGCAGCCAAGCCGGGGCTGAAGCTTTCTTT. Its protein is CASSQAGAEAFF.

The chain couples TRBV2 to TRBJ2-7; D is uncertain. From germline, CDR1 is SNHLY and CDR2 FYNNEI. Trimming cost V 6 bases and J 6 bases, with 9 bases left between them. CDR3 length equals 11 residues. CDR3 in amino acids: CASRLLREQYF. In nucleotides, the CDR3 is TGTGCCAGCAGACTCCTTCGCGAGCAGTACTTC.

The V call is TRBV4-1, the J call TRBJ2-7; 8 bases are shared with TRBD2. The CDR3 runs 15 residues. Germline V lookup: CDR1 MGHRA, CDR2 YSYEKL. Germline trimming cut 2 bases from V and 1 base from J; bases unmatched to any gene: 4. The CDR3 DNA reads as TGCGCCAGCAGCCAACCGGGACTAGGGTCCTACGAGCAGTACTTC. Translated: CASSQPGLGSYEQYF.

The sample holds a few counts of this clone. The genes are TRBV7-6 and TRBJ2-1, with 7 bases matching TRBD1. CDR3 size: 16 residues. The V and J ends lost 5 bases and 3 bases, in that order; junction bases with no gene match: 10. Germline loops: CDR1 SGHVS, CDR2 FNYEAQ. The CDR3 spells CASSTGQAENYNEQFF. The DNA of the CDR3 is TGTGCCAGCAGCACCGGACAGGCAGAAAACTACAATGAGCAGTTCTTC.

The rearrangement links TRBV10-3 to TRBJ2-1, with a tentative D call TRBD2 (5 bases). Germline V gene lookup returns CDR1 ENHRY and CDR2 SYGVKD. V was pared by 2 bases and J by 7 bases, with 18 bases between. This CDR3 has 16 residues. The CDR3 DNA reads TGTGCCATCAGTGAGGTACTGACTACCGGTGGGAATGAGCAGTTCTTC. Translating gives CAISEVLTTGGNEQFF.

About this clone: This specimen includes other DNA sequences encoding the same CDR3. The J gene is TRBJ1-2, the V gene TRBV20-1, with a tentative D call TRBD1 (6 bases). The V end lost 7 bases, the J end lost 4 bases, and 10 bases lay between the germline ends. Looked up from germline, CDR1 is DFQATT and CDR2 is SNEGSKA (reference sequence). The CDR3 covers 11 residues. The CDR3 nucleotides read TGCAGTGGGGAGGGGGGCTATGGCTACACCTTC. Residues: CSGEGGYGYTF.

The V call is TRBV19, the J call TRBJ1-5; TRBD1 matches 10 bases. V was clipped by 4 bases and J by 0 bases; unmatched bases: 12. The CDR3 is 19 residues long. Germline V gene lookup returns CDR1 LNHDA and CDR2 SQIVND (reference sequence). DNA for the CDR3: TGTGCCAGTAGTAAGCGGGGGACAGGGGCCGATTATAGCAATCAGCCCCAGCATTTT. It specifies CASSKRGTGADYSNQPQHF.

This rearrangement joins TRBV10-2 to TRBJ2-6; perhaps TRBD2 as D (6 bases). V was shortened by 10 bases and J by 1 base, with 17 bases between the two germline ends. The CDR3 is 16 amino acids. In germline, CDR1 is WSHSY, CDR2 SAAADI. CDR3: CATSGEGWSGANVLTF. The CDR3 bases are TGCGCCACCTCGGGAGAGGGTTGGTCTGGGGCCAACGTCCTGACTTTC.

The CDR3 DNA reads as TGTGCCAGCTCCTCGCAGTCGCAGGGCCCCTACGAGCAGTACTTC. Translating gives CASSSQSQGPYEQYF. The rearrangement uses TRBV18 and TRBJ2-7; perhaps TRBD1 as D (5 bases). V gave up 6 bases and J gave up 2 bases, with 17 bases separating them. Germline CDR1 is KGHSH and CDR2 is LQKENI. This CDR3 comprises 15 residues.

CDR3 in DNA: TGTGCCAGCAGCTCGGTCAAAACCGGGGAGCTGTTTTTT. Protein: CASSSVKTGELFF. J is TRBJ2-2 and V is TRBV6-5; D ambiguous. This CDR3 has 13 amino acids. Per the germline V gene, CDR1 is MNHEY and CDR2 is SVGAGI. The ends were cut back, 6 bases at V and 5 bases at J, with 10 bases in the middle.

The chain links TRBV5-1 to TRBJ2-7; 11 bases are a match to TRBD2. The germline V gene has CDR1 SGHRS and CDR2 YFSETQ. The V and J ends lost 2 bases and 0 bases, in that order; junction bases with no gene match: 4. The CDR3 extends over 16 amino acids. The CDR3 loop is CASSFSLAGGSYEQYF. The CDR3 nucleotides are TGCGCCAGCAGCTTTTCCCTAGCGGGAGGCTCCTACGAGCAGTACTTC.

The chain links TRBV3-1 (or the pseudogene TRBV3-2) to TRBJ1-5; D gene ambiguous. V was shortened by 4 bases and J by 11 bases, with 15 bases between the two germline ends. The CDR3 totals 13 residues. Germline assignment: CDR1 LGHDT and CDR2 YNNKEL (reference sequence). CDR3 amino acids: CASSLADFSAQHF. The CDR3 DNA reads as TGTGCCAGCAGCCTGGCCGACTTTTCAGCCCAGCATTTT.

V is TRBV2 and J is TRBJ2-1, with D hard to call. CDR1 is SNHLY, CDR2 FYNNEI, per germline. CDR3 length equals 16 residues. V was trimmed by 6 bases and J by 0 bases, leaving 15 bases between them. The CDR3 DNA sequence: TGTGCCAGCAGCAACCGCCCGGTGAGCTCCTACAATGAGCAGTTCTTC. Its translation: CASSNRPVSSYNEQFF.

The rearrangement joins TRBV11-3 to TRBJ2-1; a possible D gene is TRBD1 (5 bases). Germline lookup yields CDR1 SGHNT and CDR2 YENEEA. The length of the CDR3 is 15 residues. The V end lost 0 bases, the J end lost 6 bases, and 12 bases lay between the germline ends. The CDR3 protein is CASSLDGVGANEQFF. CDR3 in DNA: TGTGCCAGCAGCTTAGATGGGGTTGGGGCCAATGAGCAGTTCTTC.

This clone was seen just once. The CDR3 is CASSIQGLGSPLHF. DNA of the CDR3: TGTGCCAGCAGTATCCAGGGGTTGGGCTCACCCCTCCACTTT. The gene calls are TRBV6-5 and TRBJ1-6, with D tentatively TRBD1 (6 bases). Germline loops: CDR1 MNHEY, CDR2 SVGAGI. Trimming pared 5 bases from V and 10 bases from J, leaving 15 bases between. This CDR3 spans 14 amino acids.

This clone was found a few times. V is TRBV27 and J is TRBJ1-5, with D possibly TRBD1 on 6 matching bases. The CDR3 is 16 amino acids. Trimming took off 2 bases at V and 0 bases at J, with 11 bases between the two ends. Germline lookup yields CDR1 MNHEY and CDR2 SMNVEV (reference sequence). CDR3 region: CASSLTGQISNQPQHF. For the CDR3, the DNA is TGTGCCAGCAGTTTAACTGGACAGATTAGCAATCAGCCCCAGCATTTT.

This sequence joins TRBV5-1 and TRBJ2-1; 7 positions match TRBD2. J lost 10 bases, V lost 1 base, and 5 bases had no gene match. The CDR3 contains 13 residues. Germline values: CDR1 SGHRS, CDR2 YFSETQ. For the CDR3, the DNA is TGCGCCAGCAGCTTGATCGCGGGAGTGGAGCAGTTCTTC. Residues: CASSLIAGVEQFF.

The table lists this clone with a few counts. Other nucleotide sequences from this sample produce the same CDR3. The chain recombines TRBV7-9 with TRBJ2-5; D unclear. Germline-derived CDR1 and CDR2 are SEHNR and FQNEAQ (reference sequence). The CDR3 is 13 residues long. V dropped 1 base and J dropped 5 bases, with 8 bases sitting between them. The CDR3 sequence: CASSLGRGETQYF. CDR3 nucleotide sequence: TGTGCCAGCAGCTTAGGAAGAGGCGAGACCCAGTACTTC.

The J gene is TRBJ2-3, the V gene TRBV10-3; D is perhaps TRBD2 (6 bases). Germline CDR1 ENHRY, CDR2 SYGVKD. V was trimmed by 7 bases and J by 4 bases, leaving 21 bases between them. This CDR3 spans 16 amino acids. CDR3 in DNA: TGTGCCATCACCGAGCGACTAGGAGTGACACCAGATACGCAGTATTTT. Translating it yields CAITERLGVTPDTQYF.

The chain has TRBV3-1 (or the pseudogene TRBV3-2) and TRBJ1-2; D unresolved. The CDR3 is made up of 14 amino acids. Between the trimmed V and J ends, which lost 1 base and 2 bases, there was a span of 8 bases. CDR1 and CDR2 from the germline V gene are LGHDT and YNNKEL (reference sequence). CDR3 loop: CASSQGHANYGYTF. The CDR3 nucleotides are TGTGCCAGCAGCCAAGGACACGCCAACTATGGCTACACCTTC.

This clone was counted a single time. The same CDR3 also results from other DNA sequences found in this sample. The V gene is TRBV18, the J gene TRBJ2-3; 8 positions agree with TRBD2. CDR3 size: 14 residues. V was pared by 3 bases and J by 3 bases, with 2 bases of the junction left unmatched. Germline CDR1 and CDR2: KGHSH and LQKENI. DNA of the CDR3: TGTGCCAGCTCACCTACTAGCGGAACAGATACGCAGTATTTT. Translated, it gives CASSPTSGTDTQYF.

V is TRBV10-1 and J is TRBJ2-7; the D gene is possibly TRBD1 (6 bases). This CDR3 has 13 residues. Germline CDR1 reads WNHNN; CDR2 reads SYGVQD (reference sequence). V lost 6 bases, J lost 5 bases, and 14 bases lay in between. The CDR3 nucleotides read TGCGCCAGCAGCCCTAGGGCAGGGGACGAGCAGTACTTC. Translating gives CASSPRAGDEQYF.